The clone carrying this TCR beta chain was counted ten times or more. This entry comes from a study of naive and memory T cell subsets. Two oligonucleotides, mixed equimolar, formed the beta constant-region primer covering TRBC1 and TRBC2. One entry per CDR3 protein, called by TCRdb with MiXCR from the UMI-ligation and nested PCR reads. Of 65,000 to 85,000 distinct CDR3 sequences in the sample, about an eighth were seen once. The CDR3 sequence is 16 residues long. The germline gives CDR1 MNHNS, CDR2 SASEGT. V was pared by 7 bases and J by 0 bases, with 17 bases between. The rearrangement joins TRBV6-1 to TRBJ2-3, with D possibly being TRBD1 (6 bases). Material for sequencing was central memory CD4+ T cells from blood. The receptor's source is a human donor in good health. The CDR3 DNA reads TGTGCCAGCAAGGGTTTGCAGGGGCTAAGCACAGATACGCAGTATTTT. Its protein product is CASKGLQGLSTDTQYF.